What follows are 28 T cell receptor beta chains derived from one specimen sequenced in a study of blood T cell repertoires in COVID-19. Repertoires were generated with immunoSEQ multiplex PCR, while TCRdb's copy carries only in-frame clones and drops some. This sample carries just over 45,000 clones, around 86% of them seen once, and the ten largest clones take approximately 4.7%. The sequenced sample consisted of peripheral blood. These receptors originate from a human donor in a cohort sampled during active COVID-19.

This chain joins TRBV7-9 and TRBJ1-5; D ambiguous. The V end lost 5 bases, the J end lost 0 bases, and 8 bases lay between the germline ends. Germline values: CDR1 SEHNR, CDR2 FQNEAQ (reference sequence). The CDR3 length is 14 residues. This CDR3 reads CASSRVNSNQPQHF. In DNA form, the CDR3 reads TGTGCCAGCAGCAGGGTTAATAGCAATCAGCCCCAGCATTTT.

This chain uses TRBV9 with TRBJ1-1, with 8 bases identical to TRBD1. Germline V gives CDR1 SGDLS, CDR2 YYNGEE. This CDR3 region has 15 residues. Trimming removed 2 bases from V and 1 base from J; junction bases left unmatched: 4. Here the CDR3 reads CASSVTGGSNTEAFF. The CDR3 DNA sequence: TGTGCCAGCAGCGTCACAGGGGGTTCGAACACTGAAGCTTTCTTT.

This sequence joins TRBV7-8 and TRBJ2-7; possibly TRBD2 for D (5 bases). The CDR3 totals 14 residues. Germline V gene data show CDR1 as SGHVS and CDR2 as FQNEAQ. With 5 bases removed from V and 2 bases from J, the gap between germline ends came to 13 bases. The CDR3 is CASSKDSFAYEQYF. In nucleotides, the CDR3 is TGTGCCAGCAGCAAGGACTCTTTCGCCTACGAGCAGTACTTC.

V and J are TRBV10-2 and TRBJ1-1, with 9 bases lining up with TRBD1. Losses at the gene ends were 10 bases for V and 5 bases for J; bases not matched to a gene: 5. The CDR3 is 12 residues long. Germline-derived CDR1 and CDR2 are WSHSY and SAAADI. This CDR3 is CATLQGATEAFF. CDR3 coding DNA: TGCGCCACCTTACAGGGGGCAACTGAAGCTTTCTTT.

This chain uses TRBV10-3 with TRBJ2-2, with 9 bases matching TRBD1. CDR1 ENHRY and CDR2 SYGVKD come from the germline V gene. The J segment lost 6 bases and the V segment lost 0 bases, leaving 2 bases of the junction unmatched. The CDR3 consists of 15 residues. The CDR3 coding sequence is TGTGCCATCAGTGAGTCGACAGGGGGGCCCGGGGAGCTGTTTTTT. Translating it yields CAISESTGGPGELFF.

The chain carries TRBV21-1 and TRBJ2-7; the table's D call, TRBD1, was not checked against the DNA. TRBV21-1 is reported as a pseudogene. The CDR3 is 11 residues long. The CDR3 here is CASSTSYEQYF. The CDR3, as DNA: TGTGCCAGCAGCACATCCTACGAGCAGTACTTC.

This clone was recorded once. As DNA, the CDR3 is TGCAGCGTTGAAGAGAATAGACAAGAGACCCAGTACTTC. Translating it yields CSVEENRQETQYF. This chain joins TRBV29-1 and TRBJ2-5; D is unresolved. This CDR3 region has 13 residues. With 0 bases removed from V and 2 bases from J, the gap between germline ends came to 7 bases. Germline V gene data show CDR1 as SQVTM and CDR2 as ANQGSEA.

This clone appeared a few times. The rearrangement joins TRBV6-1 to TRBJ2-7; maybe TRBD1 (6 bases). CDR1 and CDR2 from the germline V gene are MNHNS and SASEGT. The CDR3 contains 17 residues. V gave up 4 bases and J gave up 5 bases, with 24 bases separating them. CDR3 DNA: TGTGCCAGCAGTGCCATATCCGGGACAAGGCCCCGGGACGAGCAGTACTTC. Its translation is CASSAISGTRPRDEQYF.

The count of this clone is one. The genes are TRBV19 and TRBJ1-5; TRBD1 matches at 7 bases. Germline V gene lookup returns CDR1 LNHDA and CDR2 SQIVND (reference sequence). The CDR3 length is 17 residues. After removal of 3 bases from V and 6 bases from J, the junction contained 14 bases not matched to a gene. CDR3 in DNA: TGTGCCAGTAGTATTGAAGGGACAGCCGTAGGGGGTCAGCCCCAGCATTTT. It yields the protein CASSIEGTAVGGQPQHF.

The genes are TRBV6-5 and TRBJ2-2; no firm D call. V was trimmed by 5 bases and J by 8 bases, leaving 9 bases between them. CDR1 and CDR2 from the germline V gene are MNHEY and SVGAGI. This CDR3 comprises 12 residues. In DNA form, the CDR3 reads TGTGCCAGCAGTCACAGTGGAGGGGAGCTGTTTTTT. Its translation is CASSHSGGELFF.

The rearrangement uses TRBV30 and TRBJ1-6, with TRBD1 matching 7 bases. After removal of 3 bases from V and 4 bases from J, the junction contained 3 bases not matched to a gene. Germline loops: CDR1 GTSNPN, CDR2 SVGIG (reference sequence). This CDR3 spans 14 amino acids. Written as DNA, the CDR3 is TGTGCCTGGAGGGCAGGGGGGTATAATTCACCCCTCCACTTT. Its protein is CAWRAGGYNSPLHF.

The chain combines TRBV5-5 with TRBJ2-1; 11 bases fit TRBD2. The V gene's germline CDR1 is SGHKS and CDR2 YYEKEE (reference sequence). Trimming took 2 bases from V and 7 from J; bases not matched to a gene: 5. The CDR3 spans 15 residues. The CDR3 reads CASSFQLAGVNEQFF. For the CDR3, the DNA is TGTGCCAGCAGCTTTCAACTAGCGGGAGTTAATGAGCAGTTCTTC.

This chain links TRBV4-3 with TRBJ1-5; 11 nucleotides match TRBD1. The CDR3 sequence is 16 residues long. CDR1 is LGHNA, CDR2 YSLEER, per germline. With 0 bases clipped from V and 6 bases from J, the junction kept 4 bases outside the gene matches. The CDR3 protein is CASSQDKDRGPQPQHF. CDR3 sequence (DNA): TGCGCCAGCAGCCAAGATAAGGACAGGGGGCCTCAGCCCCAGCATTTT.

This sequence joins TRBV28 and TRBJ2-1, with TRBD2 identical over 10 bases. The CDR3 loop spans 16 amino acids. Germline assignment: CDR1 MDHEN and CDR2 SYDVKM. V was clipped by 7 bases and J by 4 bases; unmatched bases: 10. This CDR3 is CASNIRGTSVYNEQFF. CDR3 nucleotides: TGTGCCAGCAATATAAGGGGGACTAGCGTTTACAATGAGCAGTTCTTC.

This clone was counted a single time. The rearrangement uses TRBV6-4 and TRBJ2-3; 10 positions agree with TRBD2. The V and J ends lost 7 bases and 8 bases, in that order; junction bases with no gene match: 18. The CDR3 is 17 amino acids. Germline CDR1 reads MRHNA; CDR2 reads SNTAGT. In nucleotides, the CDR3 is TGTGCCAGCACCAAGTCGGGGCTAGCGGGAGCTATGGGTACGCAGTATTTT. As protein: CASTKSGLAGAMGTQYF.

The chain has TRBV29-1 and TRBJ2-3, with D uncertain. Per the germline V gene, CDR1 is SQVTM and CDR2 is ANQGSEA. This CDR3 has 13 amino acids. Trimming took 6 bases from V and 3 from J, leaving 13 bases between them. This chain's CDR3 is CSVAPSGTDTQYF. As DNA, the CDR3 is TGCAGCGTAGCCCCGTCCGGGACAGATACGCAGTATTTT.

The chain links TRBV5-4 to TRBJ2-1; 9 nucleotides line up with TRBD2. The germline V gene encodes CDR1 SGHNT and CDR2 YYREEE (reference sequence). The CDR3 loop spans 16 amino acids. V lost 0 bases and J lost 9; bases outside the gene matches: 10. CDR3 residues: CASSLGEVSSGTEQFF. The CDR3 bases are TGTGCCAGCAGCTTGGGGGAGGTGTCTAGCGGGACTGAGCAGTTCTTC.

This chain joins TRBV7-9 and TRBJ2-7; D is perhaps TRBD2 (5 bases). CDR1 is SEHNR, CDR2 FQNEAQ, per germline (reference sequence). The CDR3 has 13 residues. Trimming removed 2 bases from V and 2 bases from J, with 7 bases in between. The CDR3 is CASSLRGPYEQYF. The CDR3 DNA reads TGTGCCAGCAGCTTAAGAGGGCCCTACGAGCAGTACTTC.

This clone was detected once. The V gene is TRBV5-6, the J gene TRBJ2-3, with D tentatively TRBD1 (6 bases). CDR1 and CDR2 from the germline V gene are SGHDT and YYEEEE. The ends were cut back, 2 bases at V and 2 bases at J, with 15 bases in the middle. CDR3 length equals 16 residues. CDR3 sequence reads: CASSFRPGQNTDTQYF. The CDR3 DNA follows: TGTGCCAGCAGCTTTCGGCCAGGACAGAACACAGATACGCAGTATTTT.

Note on this clone: Other nucleotide sequences from this sample produce the same CDR3. The chain joins TRBV29-1 to TRBJ2-5, with 7 bases that match TRBD1. The CDR3 totals 13 residues. Germline-derived CDR1 and CDR2 are SQVTM and ANQGSEA. V shed 3 bases and J 2 bases; nucleotides not matched to a gene: 3. This CDR3 is CSVEGQPQETQYF. The CDR3 nucleotides are TGCAGCGTTGAGGGACAGCCACAAGAGACCCAGTACTTC.

Here the CDR3 reads CASRPSQGGTYNEQFF. CDR3 sequence (DNA): TGTGCCAGCAGACCCTCCCAAGGCGGTACGTACAATGAGCAGTTCTTC. This sequence joins TRBV28 and TRBJ2-1, with D uncertain. Germline values: CDR1 MDHEN, CDR2 SYDVKM. V was pared by 6 bases and J by 4 bases, with 19 bases between. The CDR3 is 16 residues long.

V usage is TRBV19 and J usage is TRBJ2-3, with 10 nucleotides matching TRBD2. V lost 5 bases and J lost 11; bases outside the gene matches: 7. CDR3 length equals 13 residues. CDR1 LNHDA and CDR2 SQIVND come from the germline V gene (reference sequence). The CDR3 nucleotides read TGTGCCAGTAGTCCTAGCGGGAGAAGGAAGCAGTATTTT. This sequence encodes CASSPSGRRKQYF.

The rearrangement links TRBV5-6 to TRBJ2-4; tentative D call: TRBD1 (6 bases). This CDR3 has 12 residues. Germline V gives CDR1 SGHDT, CDR2 YYEEEE. V gave up 0 bases and J gave up 15 bases, with 13 bases separating them. The CDR3 protein is CASSLGRTVGYF. The CDR3 DNA follows: TGTGCCAGCAGCTTGGGCCGGACAGTGGGGTACTTC.

The chain employs TRBV10-3 and TRBJ2-1; tentative D call: TRBD2 (5 bases). Germline V lookup: CDR1 ENHRY, CDR2 SYGVKD. Trimming left V 6 bases short and J 6 bases short, with 12 bases between. The CDR3 extends over 13 amino acids. The CDR3 region has the DNA TGTGCCATCAGCGAAGGACGGGGCAATGAGCAGTTCTTC. Protein product: CAISEGRGNEQFF.

The rearrangement uses TRBV5-1 and TRBJ2-7; possible D gene TRBD1, 7 bases. V was trimmed by 1 base and J by 2 bases, leaving 16 bases between them. The CDR3 runs 16 residues. From germline, CDR1 is SGHRS and CDR2 YFSETQ. CDR3 residues: CASSLFGGGTAYEQYF. The DNA of the CDR3 is TGCGCCAGCAGCTTGTTTGGAGGGGGCACAGCCTACGAGCAGTACTTC.

The chain links TRBV28 to TRBJ1-5; D unclear. Germline V CDR1 and CDR2: MDHEN, SYDVKM. V was clipped by 6 bases and J by 7 bases, with 16 bases between them. This CDR3 has 14 amino acids. The chain's CDR3 is CASSFILKEQPQHF. Written as DNA, the CDR3 is TGTGCCAGCAGCTTTATATTGAAGGAGCAGCCCCAGCATTTT.

This sequence joins TRBV28 and TRBJ2-3; the D gene is possibly TRBD1 (6 bases). V gave up 8 bases and J gave up 4 bases, with 25 bases separating them. The CDR3 is made up of 17 amino acids. The germline gives CDR1 MDHEN, CDR2 SYDVKM. This chain's CDR3 is CASGSPRDTEDPDTQYF. In DNA, the CDR3 is TGTGCCAGCGGATCCCCTAGGGACACCGAAGACCCAGATACGCAGTATTTT.

The gene calls are TRBV7-2 and TRBJ2-1, with TRBD2 matching over 9 bases. The CDR3 has 14 amino acids. Germline loops: CDR1 SGHTA, CDR2 FQGNSA. The ends lost 0 bases at V and 9 bases at J; junction bases unmatched: 3. The CDR3 region is CASSLAGTSTEQFF. As DNA, the CDR3 is TGTGCCAGCAGCTTAGCCGGGACTAGCACTGAGCAGTTCTTC.